This T cell receptor beta chain appears in the sequencing data of a study of OX40 agonist ivuxolimab in advanced cancers. Data came from immunoSEQ multiplex PCR; TCRdb stores just in-frame clones and leaves some out. This table has tens of thousands of clones, around 84% appearing once. V dropped 9 bases and J dropped 7 bases, with 17 bases sitting between them. Germline lookup yields CDR1 MDHEN and CDR2 SYDVKM. This CDR3 has 13 amino acids. Sequenced here: CD4+ or CD8+ T cells sorted from blood, sampled in a trial of the OX40 agonist ivuxolimab. This chain uses TRBV28 with TRBJ2-3; possibly TRBD2 for D (7 bases). This receptor was taken from an adult with an advanced solid tumor such as melanoma, head and neck, liver or kidney cancer. CDR3 in DNA: TGTGCCAGTAAGGGGGGGGGCATCCATACGCAGTATTTT. Translated, it gives CASKGGGIHTQYF.